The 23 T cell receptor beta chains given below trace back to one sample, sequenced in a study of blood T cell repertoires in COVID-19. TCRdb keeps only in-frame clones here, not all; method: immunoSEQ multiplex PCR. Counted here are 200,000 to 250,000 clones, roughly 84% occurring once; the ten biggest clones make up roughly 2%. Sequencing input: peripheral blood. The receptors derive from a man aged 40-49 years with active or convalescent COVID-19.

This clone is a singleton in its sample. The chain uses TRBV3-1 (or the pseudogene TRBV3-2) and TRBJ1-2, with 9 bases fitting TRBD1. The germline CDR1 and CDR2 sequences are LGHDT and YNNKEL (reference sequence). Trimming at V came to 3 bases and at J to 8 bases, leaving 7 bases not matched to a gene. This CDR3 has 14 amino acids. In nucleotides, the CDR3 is TGTGCCAGCAGCCAGGTACAGGGGGCAGGGGGCTACACCTTC. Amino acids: CASSQVQGAGGYTF.

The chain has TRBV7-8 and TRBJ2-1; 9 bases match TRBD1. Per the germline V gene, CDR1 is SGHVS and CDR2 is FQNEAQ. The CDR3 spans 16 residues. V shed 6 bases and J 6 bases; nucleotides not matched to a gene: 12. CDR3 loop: CASRKRGTGQGNEQFF. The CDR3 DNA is TGTGCCAGCAGGAAGAGAGGGACAGGGCAAGGCAATGAGCAGTTCTTC.

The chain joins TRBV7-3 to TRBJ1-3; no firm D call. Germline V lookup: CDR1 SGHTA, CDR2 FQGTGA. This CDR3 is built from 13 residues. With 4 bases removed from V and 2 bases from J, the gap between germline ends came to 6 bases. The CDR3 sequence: CASSSNPGNTIYF. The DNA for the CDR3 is TGTGCCAGCAGCTCAAATCCTGGAAACACCATATATTTT.

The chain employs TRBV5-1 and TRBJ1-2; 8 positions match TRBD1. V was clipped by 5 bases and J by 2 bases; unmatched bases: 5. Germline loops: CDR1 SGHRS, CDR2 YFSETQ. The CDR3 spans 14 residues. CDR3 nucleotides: TGCGCCAGCAGAGTGACAGGGGACAACTATGGCTACACCTTC. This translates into CASRVTGDNYGYTF.

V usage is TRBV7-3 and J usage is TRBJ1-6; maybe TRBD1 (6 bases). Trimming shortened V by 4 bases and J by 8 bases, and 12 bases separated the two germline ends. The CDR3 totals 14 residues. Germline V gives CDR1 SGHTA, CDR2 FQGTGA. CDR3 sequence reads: CASSSRTEYSPLHF. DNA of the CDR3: TGTGCCAGCAGCTCTCGGACAGAGTATTCACCCCTCCACTTT.

The chain's CDR3 is CASSLAGAYEQYF. The CDR3 region has the DNA TGTGCCAGCAGCTTAGCGGGAGCCTACGAGCAGTACTTC. The chain links TRBV11-3 to TRBJ2-7; tentative D call: TRBD2 (6 bases). Germline V gives CDR1 SGHNT, CDR2 YENEEA. CDR3 size: 13 residues. Trimming cost V 1 base and J 2 bases, with 6 bases left between them.

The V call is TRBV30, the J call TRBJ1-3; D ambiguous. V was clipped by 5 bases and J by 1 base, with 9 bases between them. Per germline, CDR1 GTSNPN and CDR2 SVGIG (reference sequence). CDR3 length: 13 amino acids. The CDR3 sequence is CAWDDKSGNTIYF. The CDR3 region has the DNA TGTGCCTGGGACGACAAGTCTGGAAACACCATATATTTT.

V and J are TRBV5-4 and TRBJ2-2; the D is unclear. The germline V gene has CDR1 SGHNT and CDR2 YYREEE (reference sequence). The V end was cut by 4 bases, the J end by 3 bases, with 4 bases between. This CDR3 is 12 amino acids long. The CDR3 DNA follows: TGTGCCAGCAGCCCGTACACCGGGGAGCTGTTTTTT. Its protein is CASSPYTGELFF.

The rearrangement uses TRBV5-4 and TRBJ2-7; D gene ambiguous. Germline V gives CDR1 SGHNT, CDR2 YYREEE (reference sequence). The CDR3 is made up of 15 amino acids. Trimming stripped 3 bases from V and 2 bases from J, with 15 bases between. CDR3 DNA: TGTGCCAGCAGCTCTCCCTCGCCGCTAGCCTACGAGCAGTACTTC. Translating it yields CASSSPSPLAYEQYF. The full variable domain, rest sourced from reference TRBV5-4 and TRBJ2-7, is ETGVTQSPTHLIKTRGQQVTLRCSSQSGHNTVSWYQQALGQGPQFIFQYYREEENGRGNFPPRFSGLQFPNYSSELNVNALELDDSALYLCASSSPSPLAYEQYFGPGTRLTVT.

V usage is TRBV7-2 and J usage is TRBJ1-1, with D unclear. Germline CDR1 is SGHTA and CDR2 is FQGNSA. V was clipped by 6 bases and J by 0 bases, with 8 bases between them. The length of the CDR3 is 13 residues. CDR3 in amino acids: CASSRNMNTEAFF. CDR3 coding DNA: TGTGCCAGCAGTCGCAACATGAACACTGAAGCTTTCTTT.

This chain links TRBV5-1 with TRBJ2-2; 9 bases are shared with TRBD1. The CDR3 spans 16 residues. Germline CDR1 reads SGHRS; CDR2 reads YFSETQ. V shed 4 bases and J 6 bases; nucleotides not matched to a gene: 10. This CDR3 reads CASSANRGPASGELFF. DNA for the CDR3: TGCGCCAGCAGCGCAAACAGGGGGCCTGCGTCCGGGGAGCTGTTTTTT.

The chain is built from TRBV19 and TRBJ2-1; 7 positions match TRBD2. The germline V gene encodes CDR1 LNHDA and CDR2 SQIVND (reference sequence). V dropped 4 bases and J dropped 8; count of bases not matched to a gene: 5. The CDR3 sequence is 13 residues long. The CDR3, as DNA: TGTGCCAGTAGTAGAGACCGGGGGGATGAGCAGTTCTTC. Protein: CASSRDRGDEQFF. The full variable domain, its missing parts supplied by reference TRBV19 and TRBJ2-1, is DGGITQSPKYLFRKEGQNVTLSCEQNLNHDAMYWYRQDPGQGLRLIYYSQIVNDFQKGDIAEGYSVSREKKESFPLTVTSAQKNPTAFYLCASSRDRGDEQFFGPGTRLTVL.

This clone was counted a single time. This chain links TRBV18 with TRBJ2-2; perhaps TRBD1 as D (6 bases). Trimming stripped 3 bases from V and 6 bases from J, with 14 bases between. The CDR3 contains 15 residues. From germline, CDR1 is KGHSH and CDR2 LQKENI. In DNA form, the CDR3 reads TGTGCCAGCTCACCGGCCTACAGGGAGCCCGGGGAGCTGTTTTTT. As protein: CASSPAYREPGELFF.

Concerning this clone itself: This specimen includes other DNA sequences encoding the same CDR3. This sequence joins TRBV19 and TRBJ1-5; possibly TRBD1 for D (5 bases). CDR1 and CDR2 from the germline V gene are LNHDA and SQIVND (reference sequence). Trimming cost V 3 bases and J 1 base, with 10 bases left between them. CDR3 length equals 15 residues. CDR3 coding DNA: TGTGCCAGTAGTATCCGCCAGGGAAGCAATCAGCCCCAGCATTTT. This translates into CASSIRQGSNQPQHF.

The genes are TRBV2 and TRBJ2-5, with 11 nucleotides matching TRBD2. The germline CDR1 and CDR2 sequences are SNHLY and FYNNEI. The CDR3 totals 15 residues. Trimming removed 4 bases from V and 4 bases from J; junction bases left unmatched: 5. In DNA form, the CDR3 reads TGTGCCAGCAGTGGTCATAGCGGGGGGGGAGAGACCCAGTACTTC. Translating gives CASSGHSGGGETQYF. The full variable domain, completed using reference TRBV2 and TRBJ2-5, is EPEVTQTPSHQVTQMGQEVILRCVPISNHLYFYWYRQILGQKVEFLVSFYNNEISEKSEIFDDQFSVERPDGSNFTLKIRSTKLEDSAMYFCASSGHSGGGETQYFGPGTRLLVL.

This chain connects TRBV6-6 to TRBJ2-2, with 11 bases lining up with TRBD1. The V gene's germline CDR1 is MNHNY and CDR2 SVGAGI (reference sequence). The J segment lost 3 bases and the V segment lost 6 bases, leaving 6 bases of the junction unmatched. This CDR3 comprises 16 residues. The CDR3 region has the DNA TGTGCCAGCAGCTGGACAGGGGGCGCGGACACCGGGGAGCTGTTTTTT. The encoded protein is CASSWTGGADTGELFF.

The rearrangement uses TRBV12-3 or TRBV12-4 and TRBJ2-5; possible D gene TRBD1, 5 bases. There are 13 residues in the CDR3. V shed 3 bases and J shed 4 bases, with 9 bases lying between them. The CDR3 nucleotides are TGTGCCAGCAGTTTGCCAGGGCGAGAGACCCAGTACTTC. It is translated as CASSLPGRETQYF.

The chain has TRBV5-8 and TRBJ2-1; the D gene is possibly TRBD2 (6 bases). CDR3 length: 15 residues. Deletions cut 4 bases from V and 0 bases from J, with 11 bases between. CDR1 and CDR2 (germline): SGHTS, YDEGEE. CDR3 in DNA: TGTGCCAGCAGCCAGGGACTGAGCTCCTACAATGAGCAGTTCTTC. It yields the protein CASSQGLSSYNEQFF.

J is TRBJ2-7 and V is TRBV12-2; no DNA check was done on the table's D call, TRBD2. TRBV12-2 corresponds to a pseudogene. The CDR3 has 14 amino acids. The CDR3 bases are TGTGCAAGTCGCTTAGCCCTAGCGGGGACCGAGCAGTACTTC. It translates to CASRLALAGTEQYF.

CDR3 amino acids: CASRNSKTYEQYF. Written as DNA, the CDR3 is TGTGCCAGCAGAAACTCCAAAACCTACGAGCAGTACTTC. This chain joins TRBV6-5 and TRBJ2-7; unclear D gene. From germline, CDR1 is MNHEY and CDR2 SVGAGI. V dropped 6 bases and J dropped 2 bases, with 11 bases sitting between them. The CDR3 covers 13 residues.

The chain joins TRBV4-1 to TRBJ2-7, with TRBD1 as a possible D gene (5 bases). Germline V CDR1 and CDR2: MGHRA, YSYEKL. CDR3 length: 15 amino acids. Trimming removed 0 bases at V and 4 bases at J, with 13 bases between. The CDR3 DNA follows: TGCGCCAGCAGCCAAGAGGACACCCAAGGGTACGAGCAGTACTTC. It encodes CASSQEDTQGYEQYF.

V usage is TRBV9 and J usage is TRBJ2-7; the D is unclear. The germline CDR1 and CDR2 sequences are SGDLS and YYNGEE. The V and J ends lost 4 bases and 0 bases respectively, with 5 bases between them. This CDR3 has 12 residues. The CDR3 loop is CASSSNSYEQYF. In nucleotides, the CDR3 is TGTGCCAGCAGCAGCAACTCCTACGAGCAGTACTTC.

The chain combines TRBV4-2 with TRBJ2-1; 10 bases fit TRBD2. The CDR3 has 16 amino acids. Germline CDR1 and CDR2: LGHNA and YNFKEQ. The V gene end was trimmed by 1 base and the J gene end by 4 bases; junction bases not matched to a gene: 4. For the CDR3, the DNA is TGTGCCAGCAGCCAAGGCCTAGCGGGGGTATACAATGAGCAGTTCTTC. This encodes CASSQGLAGVYNEQFF.